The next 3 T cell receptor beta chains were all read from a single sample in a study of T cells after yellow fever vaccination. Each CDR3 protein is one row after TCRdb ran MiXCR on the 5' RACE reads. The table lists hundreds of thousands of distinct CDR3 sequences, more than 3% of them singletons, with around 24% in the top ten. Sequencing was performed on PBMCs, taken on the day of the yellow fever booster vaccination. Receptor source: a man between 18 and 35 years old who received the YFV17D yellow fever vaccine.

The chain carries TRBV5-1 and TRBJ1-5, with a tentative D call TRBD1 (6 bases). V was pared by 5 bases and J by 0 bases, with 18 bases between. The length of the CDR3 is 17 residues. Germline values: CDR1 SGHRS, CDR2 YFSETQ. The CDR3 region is CASRAGQWGDSNQPQHF. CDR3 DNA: TGCGCCAGCAGGGCAGGACAGTGGGGGGATAGCAATCAGCCCCAGCATTTT.

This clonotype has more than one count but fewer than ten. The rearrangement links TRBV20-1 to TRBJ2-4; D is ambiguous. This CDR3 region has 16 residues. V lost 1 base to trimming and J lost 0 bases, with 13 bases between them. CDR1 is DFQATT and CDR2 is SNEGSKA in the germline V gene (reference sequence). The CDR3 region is CSARVPASIAKNIQYF. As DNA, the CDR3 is TGCAGTGCTAGAGTTCCAGCTAGTATAGCCAAAAACATTCAGTACTTC.

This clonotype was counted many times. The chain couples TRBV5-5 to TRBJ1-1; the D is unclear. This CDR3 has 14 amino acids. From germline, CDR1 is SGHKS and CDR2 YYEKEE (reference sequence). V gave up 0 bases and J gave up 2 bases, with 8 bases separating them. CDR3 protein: CASSLVGVNTEAFF. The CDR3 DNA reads TGTGCCAGCAGCTTGGTTGGGGTAAACACTGAAGCTTTCTTT.